Below, 13 T cell receptor beta chains from the same sample are listed, as sequenced in a study of Graves' ophthalmopathy and Graves' hyperthyroidism. The sequenced template was RNA, covering the TCR beta CDR3 region. RT-PCR was first run with HTBI primers, then multiplex PCR in a second round. TCRdb reprocessed the multiplex PCR reads with MiXCR, giving one entry per CDR3 protein. The sample lists some 350,000 distinct CDR3 sequences, roughly a sixth occurring once. Specimen: peripheral blood. The receptors were gathered from an adult woman with stable Graves' hyperthyroidism.

This clonotype came up many times. This chain's CDR3 is CASSGSRGVTEAFF. DNA for the CDR3: TGTGCCAGCAGTGGAAGCAGGGGAGTCACTGAAGCTTTCTTT. The chain recombines TRBV2 with TRBJ1-1; possible D gene TRBD1, 6 bases. Looked up from germline, CDR1 is SNHLY and CDR2 is FYNNEI. Trimming cost V 4 bases and J 4 bases, with 13 bases left between them. The CDR3 runs 14 residues. Full variable domain (rest looked up from reference TRBV2 and TRBJ1-1): EPEVTQTPSHQVTQMGQEVILRCVPISNHLYFYWYRQILGQKVEFLVSFYNNEISEKSEIFDDQFSVERPDGSNFTLKIRSTKLEDSAMYFCASSGSRGVTEAFFGQGTRLTVV.

Many counts were recorded for this clonotype. This chain joins TRBV4-2 and TRBJ2-7; 12 bases line up with TRBD2. The CDR3 is 14 residues long. From germline, CDR1 is LGHNA and CDR2 YNFKEQ. The V and J ends lost 4 bases and 7 bases, in that order; junction bases with no gene match: 5. In nucleotides, the CDR3 is TGTGCCAGCAGCCTAAGCGGACTAGCGGGGGAGCAGTACTTC. Its translation: CASSLSGLAGEQYF.

This clonotype was counted ten times or more. The chain employs TRBV20-1 and TRBJ2-7; tentative D call: TRBD2 (5 bases). The V gene's germline CDR1 is DFQATT and CDR2 SNEGSKA (reference sequence). The length of the CDR3 is 17 residues. The ends were cut back, 3 bases at V and 3 bases at J, with 24 bases in the middle. In DNA, the CDR3 is TGCAGTGCTAGTACTTCCGGGGAACCATTCCTCTACTACGAGCAGTACTTC. This sequence encodes CSASTSGEPFLYYEQYF.

Turning to this clonotype: A much more abundant neighbour one base away suggests this may be a read error. The chain is built from TRBV28 and TRBJ2-7, with D possibly being TRBD1 (5 bases). Germline V lookup: CDR1 MDHEN, CDR2 SYDVKM. This CDR3 comprises 11 residues. Trimming pared 6 bases from V and 6 bases from J, leaving 9 bases between. CDR3 sequence reads: CASSYRSEQYF. CDR3 sequence (DNA): TGTGCCAGCAGCTACAGGAGCGAGCAGTACTTC. Together with reference TRBV28 and TRBJ2-7, the CDR3 gives the full variable domain: DVKVTQSSRYLVKRTGEKVFLECVQDMDHENMFWYRQDPGLGLRLIYFSYDVKMKEKGDIPEGYSVSREKKERFSLILESASTNQTSMYLCASSYRSEQYFGPGTRLTVT.

This clonotype was seen many times. This sequence joins TRBV28 and TRBJ2-5; 9 bases line up with TRBD2. The CDR3 sequence is 16 residues long. Germline V CDR1 and CDR2: MDHEN, SYDVKM. The V segment lost 5 bases and the J segment 4 bases; nucleotides outside the gene matches: 11. CDR3 sequence: CASSPTSGRIGETQYF. The CDR3 bases are TGTGCCAGCAGTCCCACCAGCGGGAGGATAGGAGAGACCCAGTACTTC.

This clonotype was detected many times. The chain employs TRBV11-2 and TRBJ2-5; maybe TRBD1 (6 bases). Germline loops: CDR1 SGHAT, CDR2 FQNNGV. This CDR3 region has 15 residues. V was trimmed by 0 bases and J by 4 bases, leaving 12 bases between them. The CDR3 loop is CASSLELDRVETQYF. As DNA, the CDR3 is TGTGCCAGCAGCTTAGAGCTGGACAGAGTAGAGACCCAGTACTTC.

This clonotype was recorded at least ten times. The rearrangement uses TRBV20-1 and TRBJ2-7, with D perhaps matching TRBD2 (5 bases). The V end lost 0 bases, the J end lost 0 bases, and 18 bases lay between the germline ends. CDR1 is DFQATT, CDR2 SNEGSKA, per germline (reference sequence). The CDR3 is 17 amino acids. The CDR3, as DNA: TGCAGTGCTAGAGATCTACTTCGAGGGCCCTACTCCTACGAGCAGTACTTC. The encoded protein is CSARDLLRGPYSYEQYF.

This clonotype was picked up a small number of times. The chain employs TRBV3-1 and TRBJ1-2; D is perhaps TRBD1 (6 bases). V shed 3 bases and J shed 5 bases, with 7 bases lying between them. CDR3 length: 12 residues. Germline V gives CDR1 LGHDT, CDR2 YNNKEL (reference sequence). CDR3 protein: CASSHTGYGYTF. The CDR3 DNA reads TGTGCCAGCAGCCATACAGGGTATGGCTACACCTTC.

The rearrangement links TRBV6-7 to TRBJ1-6; weak D call: TRBD1 (5 bases). TRBV6-7 is assigned to the ORF class and has an uncertain function. This CDR3 has 16 residues. Deletions cut 3 bases from V and 7 bases from J, with 16 bases between. The CDR3 reads CASSYHPRRGNSPLHF. The DNA for the CDR3 is TGTGCCAGCAGTTATCACCCCCGCCGGGGGAATTCACCCCTCCACTTT.

This clonotype was detected a few times. The chain employs TRBV5-1 and TRBJ2-5; D uncertain. V was shortened by 2 bases and J by 1 base, with 12 bases between the two germline ends. The V gene's germline CDR1 is SGHRS and CDR2 YFSETQ. CDR3 length: 15 amino acids. The chain's CDR3 is CASSFSEQLQETQYF. For the CDR3, the DNA is TGCGCCAGCAGCTTCAGCGAGCAACTCCAAGAGACCCAGTACTTC.

This rearrangement joins TRBV7-8 to TRBJ2-7; tentative D call: TRBD1 (6 bases). V lost 2 bases, J lost 2 bases, and 13 bases lay in between. CDR1 and CDR2 (germline): SGHVS, FQNEAQ. This CDR3 comprises 15 residues. The CDR3 DNA reads as TGTGCCAGCAGCTTAAAGAGGACAGTGCCCTACGAGCAGTACTTC. It is translated as CASSLKRTVPYEQYF.

This clonotype was seen many times. The chain carries TRBV28 and TRBJ1-5, with 8 bases fitting TRBD1. This CDR3 contains 14 residues. Germline V gives CDR1 MDHEN, CDR2 SYDVKM. V trimming: 7 bases; J trimming: 6 bases; junction bases outside the gene matches: 8. CDR3 DNA: TGTGCCAGCACCGACAGGGGTGGGATTCAGCCCCAGCATTTT. This sequence encodes CASTDRGGIQPQHF.

This clonotype was detected ten times or more. This chain connects TRBV10-1 to TRBJ2-2, with 7 bases lining up with TRBD1. The germline V gene has CDR1 WNHNN and CDR2 SYGVQD (reference sequence). The CDR3 totals 19 residues. Germline trimming cut 5 bases from V and 2 bases from J; bases unmatched to any gene: 17. CDR3 DNA sequence: TGCGCCAGCAGTCCCGGGGTCAGAGGGGGCCGATTCAACACCGGGGAGCTGTTTTTT. This translates into CASSPGVRGGRFNTGELFF.